The next 21 T cell receptor beta chains were all read from a single sample in a study of shared clonotypes between healthy human individuals. The method was immunoSEQ multiplex PCR; TCRdb's version includes in-frame clones alone and lacks a portion of them. Of about 2.1 million clones listed, about 93% were seen once; the top ten hold roughly 1.7%. CD8 cells regarded as naive lacked CD45RO, were positively chosen for CCR7, and omitted terminally differentiated effector memory CD45RA+ cells. The sequencing input was naive CD8+ T cells from PBMCs. These receptors all stem from a man in his late teens or twenties in good health. Some clones in this sample may be carry-over from other donors' samples.

V gene TRBV28 combines with J gene TRBJ1-4; D not resolved. V lost 5 bases and J lost 8, with 21 bases in between. This CDR3 region has 16 residues. Germline V gene sequence: CDR1 MDHEN, CDR2 SYDVKM. CDR3 nucleotide sequence: TGTGCCAGCAGTCCCCCTCCTAGTGAAGCGTCGGAAAAACTGTTTTTT. It is translated as CASSPPPSEASEKLFF.

The J gene is TRBJ2-2, the V gene TRBV9; possible D gene TRBD2, 5 bases. V gave up 1 base and J gave up 1 base, with 17 bases separating them. Per germline, CDR1 SGDLS and CDR2 YYNGEE. The length of the CDR3 is 18 residues. The chain's CDR3 is CASSVREERQKNTGELFF. DNA of the CDR3: TGTGCCAGCAGCGTAAGAGAGGAGCGGCAAAAGAACACCGGGGAGCTGTTTTTT.

CDR3 amino acids: CASSLRVTYEQYF. Written as DNA, the CDR3 is TGCGCCAGCAGCCTCCGAGTGACCTACGAGCAGTACTTC. This rearrangement joins TRBV4-1 to TRBJ2-7; D is uncertain. The germline CDR1 and CDR2 sequences are MGHRA and YSYEKL. The CDR3 runs 13 residues. Deletions cut 4 bases from V and 2 bases from J, with 9 bases between.

CDR3 residues: CASSLLRRHSNQPQHF. CDR3 bases: TGTGCCAGCAGTTTATTACGCAGACATAGCAATCAGCCCCAGCATTTT. The chain joins TRBV28 to TRBJ1-5; no clear D gene. V shed 1 base and J shed 0 bases, with 10 bases lying between them. The length of the CDR3 is 16 residues. Looked up from germline, CDR1 is MDHEN and CDR2 is SYDVKM.

On this clone itself: Other nucleotide sequences from this sample produce the same CDR3. The chain uses TRBV5-6 and TRBJ1-3; D not certain. The CDR3 length is 15 residues. V lost 2 bases and J 0 bases, leaving 9 bases between the germline ends. Germline V gene data show CDR1 as SGHDT and CDR2 as YYEEEE. CDR3 bases: TGTGCCAGCAGCTTACGGCCCCTCTCTGGAAACACCATATATTTT. Residues: CASSLRPLSGNTIYF.

This rearrangement joins TRBV5-6 to TRBJ2-7; the D call may be TRBD1 or TRBD2 (5 bases each). Trimming took 1 base from V and 2 from J, leaving 13 bases between them. Germline loops: CDR1 SGHDT, CDR2 YYEEEE. This CDR3 has 15 residues. CDR3 protein: CASSLKWDPTYEQYF. Written as DNA, the CDR3 is TGTGCCAGCAGCTTGAAATGGGACCCTACCTACGAGCAGTACTTC.

The chain carries TRBV28 and TRBJ2-2; TRBD2 aligns across 9 bases. Germline trimming cut 5 bases from V and 1 base from J; bases unmatched to any gene: 5. The CDR3 length is 16 residues. Germline assignment: CDR1 MDHEN and CDR2 SYDVKM. The CDR3 region has the DNA TGTGCCAGCAGTACAGAGCGGGAGGAGAACACCGGGGAGCTGTTTTTT. Its translation: CASSTEREENTGELFF.

V gene TRBV6-1 combines with J gene TRBJ2-7; possibly TRBD1 or TRBD2 for D (6 bases each). The V gene lost 6 bases and the J gene lost 7 bases, with 19 bases spanning the gap. Germline CDR1 and CDR2: MNHNS and SASEGT. This CDR3 is built from 14 residues. The CDR3 nucleotides read TGTGCCAGCAGCAAACAGGGATGGGAGGCGGAGCAGTACTTC. Translating gives CASSKQGWEAEQYF.

V gene TRBV27 combines with J gene TRBJ1-3; TRBD1 is a possible D gene (5 bases). Germline CDR1 reads MNHEY; CDR2 reads SMNVEV (reference sequence). V lost 5 bases and J lost 4, with 18 bases in between. The CDR3 sequence is 16 residues long. CDR3 bases: TGTGCCAGCAGTCCGGAGCCTCACTGGGGCGGAAACACCATATATTTT. Encoded protein: CASSPEPHWGGNTIYF.

The rearrangement links TRBV27 to TRBJ1-5; possibly TRBD1 for D (5 bases). The CDR3 covers 13 residues. From germline, CDR1 is MNHEY and CDR2 SMNVEV (reference sequence). V was clipped by 3 bases and J by 7 bases, with 10 bases between them. CDR3 residues: CASSFGTSQPQHF. CDR3 DNA sequence: TGTGCCAGCAGTTTTGGGACTTCCCAGCCCCAGCATTTT.

Worth noting for this clone: The sample has other DNA sequences that encode this CDR3 too. This chain connects TRBV7-9 to TRBJ1-1, with a possible D match to TRBD1 (5 bases). This CDR3 has 11 amino acids. With 6 bases removed from V and 6 bases from J, the gap between germline ends came to 8 bases. In germline, CDR1 is SEHNR, CDR2 FQNEAQ (reference sequence). CDR3 in DNA: TGTGCCAGCAGTCCGGGACCTGAAGCTTTCTTT. Encoded protein: CASSPGPEAFF.

This clone is a singleton in its sample. The CDR3 DNA follows: TGTGCCAGCAGTTTATCGGTCGGACAGGTTCCCAATGAGCAGTTCTTC. This gives the protein CASSLSVGQVPNEQFF. The V and J genes are TRBV27 and TRBJ2-1; 7 positions agree with TRBD1. CDR3 length: 16 amino acids. The V segment lost 0 bases and the J segment 6 bases; nucleotides outside the gene matches: 8. Germline V CDR1 and CDR2: MNHEY, SMNVEV (reference sequence).

CDR3 residues: CASSQPIRGNEQFF. The CDR3 coding sequence is TGTGCCAGCAGCCAACCAATTAGGGGGAATGAGCAGTTCTTC. The V call is TRBV14, the J call TRBJ2-1; possible D gene TRBD1, 6 bases. CDR1 is SGHDN and CDR2 is FVKESK in the germline V gene. Trimming shortened V by 2 bases and J by 7 bases, and 12 bases separated the two germline ends. The CDR3 totals 14 residues.

The chain combines TRBV7-3 with TRBJ1-2; possibly TRBD1 for D (6 bases). Germline CDR1 is SGHTA and CDR2 is FQGTGA. CDR3 length: 12 amino acids. V was clipped by 3 bases and J by 6 bases, with 8 bases between them. CDR3 sequence: CASSFRGDGYTF. Written as DNA, the CDR3 is TGTGCCAGCAGCTTTAGGGGGGATGGCTACACCTTC. Complete variable domain (other parts from reference TRBV7-3 and TRBJ1-2): GAGVSQTPSNKVTEKGKYVELRCDPISGHTALYWYRQSLGQGPEFLIYFQGTGAADDSGLPNDRFFAVRPEGSVSTLKIQRTERGDSAVYLCASSFRGDGYTFGSGTRLTVV.

The chain carries TRBV4-1 and TRBJ1-2; 8 bases are a match to TRBD1. J was trimmed by 7 bases and V by 1 base; bases with no gene match: 11. The length of the CDR3 is 16 residues. Looked up from germline, CDR1 is MGHRA and CDR2 is YSYEKL. The CDR3 spells CASSQGGQAALGGYTF. The DNA of the CDR3 is TGCGCCAGCAGCCAAGGGGGACAGGCCGCCTTGGGTGGCTACACCTTC.

This clone has a handful of counts. The chain couples TRBV25-1 to TRBJ1-5, with TRBD1 identical over 8 bases. J gave up 1 base and V 11 bases, and 4 bases lay outside the gene matches. Germline CDR1 reads MGHDK; CDR2 reads SYGVNS. This CDR3 is built from 13 residues. CDR3 in DNA: TGTGCCCTACGACAGGGGAGCAATCAGCCCCAGCATTTT. Protein product: CALRQGSNQPQHF.

V is TRBV7-9 and J is TRBJ2-7; tentatively, D is TRBD2 (6 bases). V was trimmed by 4 bases and J by 3 bases, leaving 16 bases between them. The germline CDR1 and CDR2 sequences are SEHNR and FQNEAQ (reference sequence). This CDR3 is built from 15 residues. CDR3 DNA: TGTGCCAGCAGCTCCTCCCGGGGACTCGGCTACGAGCAGTACTTC. Encoded protein: CASSSSRGLGYEQYF.

The CDR3 DNA reads TGTGCCAGCAGCTCTAGGGACAGGGGGGGTTACAATGAGCAGTTCTTC. The encoded protein is CASSSRDRGGYNEQFF. The rearrangement joins TRBV7-9 to TRBJ2-1, with 11 bases matching TRBD1. CDR1 SEHNR and CDR2 FQNEAQ come from the germline V gene (reference sequence). The CDR3 covers 16 residues. V lost 4 bases, J lost 4 bases, and 6 bases stayed unmatched.

Notes on this clone: Other DNA sequences within the sample encode an identical CDR3. The chain links TRBV4-1 to TRBJ2-7; 12 bases fit TRBD2. This CDR3 spans 15 amino acids. The J segment lost 4 bases and the V segment lost 1 base, leaving 2 bases of the junction unmatched. Germline CDR1 is MGHRA and CDR2 is YSYEKL. The CDR3 loop is CASSQGLAGVYEQYF. In nucleotides, the CDR3 is TGCGCCAGCAGCCAAGGACTAGCGGGAGTGTACGAGCAGTACTTC.

The rearrangement joins TRBV11-2 to TRBJ2-7; D is perhaps TRBD2 (5 bases). This CDR3 comprises 11 residues. V dropped 5 bases and J dropped 4 bases, with 6 bases sitting between them. Germline V lookup: CDR1 SGHAT, CDR2 FQNNGV. The CDR3 here is CASSERYEQYF. The DNA of the CDR3 is TGTGCCAGCAGCGAGCGGTACGAGCAGTACTTC.

This rearrangement joins TRBV5-1 to TRBJ2-3; 7 nucleotides match TRBD2. The length of the CDR3 is 16 residues. The germline CDR1 and CDR2 sequences are SGHRS and YFSETQ. J gave up 4 bases and V 4 bases, and 12 bases lay outside the gene matches. CDR3 loop: CASSPPKGRAPDTQYF. The DNA of the CDR3 is TGCGCCAGCAGCCCCCCTAAGGGGAGGGCGCCAGATACGCAGTATTTT.